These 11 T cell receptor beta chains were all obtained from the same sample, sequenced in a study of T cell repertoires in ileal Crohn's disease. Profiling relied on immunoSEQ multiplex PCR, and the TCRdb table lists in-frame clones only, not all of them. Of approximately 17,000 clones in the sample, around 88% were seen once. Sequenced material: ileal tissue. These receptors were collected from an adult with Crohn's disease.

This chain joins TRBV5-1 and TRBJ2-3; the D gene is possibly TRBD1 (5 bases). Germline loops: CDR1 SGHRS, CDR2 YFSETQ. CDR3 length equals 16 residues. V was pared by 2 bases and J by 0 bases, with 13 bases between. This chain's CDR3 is CASSFLQGSSTDTQYF. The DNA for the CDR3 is TGCGCCAGCAGCTTCCTCCAGGGTTCTAGCACAGATACGCAGTATTTT.

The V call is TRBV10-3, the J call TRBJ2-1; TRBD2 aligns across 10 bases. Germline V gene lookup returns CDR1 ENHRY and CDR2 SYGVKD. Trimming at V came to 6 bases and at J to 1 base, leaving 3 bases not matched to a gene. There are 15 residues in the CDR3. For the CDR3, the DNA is TGTGCCATCAGGGAGCGGGAGGGTTCCTACAATGAGCAGTTCTTC. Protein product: CAIREREGSYNEQFF.

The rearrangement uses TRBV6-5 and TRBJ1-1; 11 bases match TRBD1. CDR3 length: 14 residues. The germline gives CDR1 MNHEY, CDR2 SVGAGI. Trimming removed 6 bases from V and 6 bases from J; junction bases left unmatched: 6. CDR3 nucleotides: TGTGCCAGCAGCAAGGGACAGGGGGACCCTGAAGCTTTCTTT. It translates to CASSKGQGDPEAFF.

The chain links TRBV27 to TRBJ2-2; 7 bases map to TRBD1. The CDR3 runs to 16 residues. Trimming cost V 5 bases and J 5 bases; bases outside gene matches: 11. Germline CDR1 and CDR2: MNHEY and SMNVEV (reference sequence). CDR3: CASSALDRAVTGELFF. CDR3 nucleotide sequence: TGTGCCAGCAGTGCCCTAGACAGGGCAGTTACCGGGGAGCTGTTTTTT.

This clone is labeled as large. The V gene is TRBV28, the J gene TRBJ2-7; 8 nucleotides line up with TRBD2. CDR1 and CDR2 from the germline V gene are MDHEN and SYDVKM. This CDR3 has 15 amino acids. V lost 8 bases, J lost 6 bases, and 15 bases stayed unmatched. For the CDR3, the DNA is TGTGCCAGCGGGTGGCGGGGGGTCACTCAGGGCGAGCAGTACTTC. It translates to CASGWRGVTQGEQYF.

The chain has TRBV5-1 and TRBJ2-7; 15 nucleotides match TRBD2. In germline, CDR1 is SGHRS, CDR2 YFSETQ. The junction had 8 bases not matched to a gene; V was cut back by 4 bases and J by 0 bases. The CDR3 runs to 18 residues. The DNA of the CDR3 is TGCGCCAGCAGCGCGGGACTAGCGGGAGGTATTAGCTCCTACGAGCAGTACTTC. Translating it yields CASSAGLAGGISSYEQYF.

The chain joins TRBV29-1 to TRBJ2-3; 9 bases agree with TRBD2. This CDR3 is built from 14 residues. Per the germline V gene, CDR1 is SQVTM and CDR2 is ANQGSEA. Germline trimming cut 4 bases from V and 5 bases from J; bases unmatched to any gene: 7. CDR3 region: CSVGAGGPKDTQYF. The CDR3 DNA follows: TGCAGCGTTGGGGCGGGAGGGCCCAAAGATACGCAGTATTTT.

The CDR3 region is CAWTLGPAEQYF. CDR3 sequence (DNA): TGTGCCTGGACCCTGGGCCCTGCCGAGCAGTACTTC. The chain uses TRBV30 and TRBJ2-7; D is unresolved. Germline CDR1 is GTSNPN and CDR2 is SVGIG (reference sequence). V lost 4 bases, J lost 6 bases, and 13 bases lay in between. CDR3 length equals 12 residues. Based on the CDR3 plus reference TRBV30 and TRBJ2-7, the full variable domain is SQTIHQWPATLVQPVGSPLSLECTVEGTSNPNLYWYRQAAGRGLQLLFYSVGIGQISSEVPQNLSASRPQDRQFILSSKKLLLSDSGFYLCAWTLGPAEQYFGPGTRLTVT.

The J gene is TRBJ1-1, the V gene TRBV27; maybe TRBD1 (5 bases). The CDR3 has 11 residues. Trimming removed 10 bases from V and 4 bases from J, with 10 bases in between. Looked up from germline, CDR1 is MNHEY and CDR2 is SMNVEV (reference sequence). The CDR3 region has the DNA TGTGCCACCCGGGGGGTCACTGAAGCTTTCTTT. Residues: CATRGVTEAFF.

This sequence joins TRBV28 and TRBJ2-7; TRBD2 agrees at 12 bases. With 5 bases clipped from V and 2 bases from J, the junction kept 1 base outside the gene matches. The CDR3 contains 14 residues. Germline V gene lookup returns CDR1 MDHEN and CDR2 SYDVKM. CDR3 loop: CASSLAGGPYEQYF. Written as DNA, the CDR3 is TGTGCCAGCAGTCTAGCGGGAGGGCCCTACGAGCAGTACTTC.

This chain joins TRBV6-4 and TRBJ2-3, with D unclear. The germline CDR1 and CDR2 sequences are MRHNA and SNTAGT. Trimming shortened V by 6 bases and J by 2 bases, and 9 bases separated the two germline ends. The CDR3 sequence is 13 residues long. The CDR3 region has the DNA TGTGCCAGCAGCCCTGAGCCCACAGATACGCAGTATTTT. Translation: CASSPEPTDTQYF.